The T cell receptor beta chain under discussion was sequenced for a study of T cell clonotyping in hematopoietic cell transplantation. Regarding the study as a whole: Few recipient clonotypes overlapped donors; over 97% were de novo at given depth. Pathologically expanded recipient clonotypes increased progressively from day 30 to day 180 as diversity fell. Graft donor and pretransplant recipient Inverse Simpson Index values predicted broader posttransplant TCR diversity.

Profiling relied on immunoSEQ multiplex PCR, and the TCRdb table lists in-frame clones only, not all of them. Found here are roughly 44,000 clones, approximately 95% of them singletons; the top ten hold 0.75% to 1%. Comments on this clone: The antigen is not known.

The CDR3 is 14 amino acids. CDR1 and CDR2 from the germline V gene are MNHEY and SMNVEV (reference sequence). V lost 6 bases to trimming and J lost 4 bases, with 12 bases between them. This TCR was recovered from a man aged 30-40 years in good health. Some clones in this sample may be carry-over from other donors' samples. The V gene is TRBV27, the J gene TRBJ2-2; TRBD1 might be the D (6 bases). The sample taken for sequencing was peripheral blood mononuclear cells. The CDR3 DNA reads as TGTGCCAGCAGCAACACAGGGCTCACCGGGGAGCTGTTTTTT. This gives the protein CASSNTGLTGELFF.